The sequence of this T cell receptor (beta chain) was determined in a study of T cell changes during pregnancy in multiple sclerosis. The V end was cut by 5 bases, the J end by 6 bases, with 16 bases between. Germline V gene data show CDR1 as MNHEY and CDR2 as SMNVEV (reference sequence). The CDR3 runs 14 residues. Profiled with immunoSEQ multiplex PCR; TCRdb holds only in-frame clones, not every one. The data hold about 24,000 clones, with 86% observed a single time. This receptor was obtained from a female donor in good health, enrolled as a control in a pregnancy study. The sequenced sample was CD8+ T cells from peripheral blood mononuclear cells, obtained in the first trimester of pregnancy. The gene calls are TRBV27 and TRBJ1-2, with D possibly being TRBD1 (5 bases). The CDR3 spells CASSSEMGGDGYTF. The CDR3 nucleotides read TGTGCCAGCAGTAGCGAAATGGGAGGGGATGGCTACACCTTC.